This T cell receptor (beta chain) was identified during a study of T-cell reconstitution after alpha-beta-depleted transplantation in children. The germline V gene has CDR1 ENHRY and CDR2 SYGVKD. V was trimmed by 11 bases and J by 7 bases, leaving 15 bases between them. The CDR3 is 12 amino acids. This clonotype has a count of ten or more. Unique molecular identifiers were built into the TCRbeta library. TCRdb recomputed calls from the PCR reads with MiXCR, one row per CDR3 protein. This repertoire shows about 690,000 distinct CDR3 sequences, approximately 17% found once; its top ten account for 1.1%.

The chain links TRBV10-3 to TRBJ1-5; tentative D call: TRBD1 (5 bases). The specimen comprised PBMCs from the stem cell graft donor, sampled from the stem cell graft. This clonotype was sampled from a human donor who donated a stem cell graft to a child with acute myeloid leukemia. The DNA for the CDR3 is TGTGCCTCCGGGGAGGGGACGCAGCCCCAGCATTTT. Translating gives CASGEGTQPQHF.